The 10 T cell receptor beta chains below come from one sample, sequenced in a study of CD8 T cells in ankylosing spondylitis (dated by TCRdb to 2015 to 2018). The library was produced with 5' RACE. For sequencing, an Illumina HiSeq 2500 was employed. TCRdb's own reprocessing of the public reads used fastp at Q25 and MiXCR and kept productive beta chains. Each CDR3 protein appears once, grouped with its most common genes and DNA. The sample includes 120,000 to 150,000 distinct CDR3 sequences, with roughly 8% observed a single time. The biggest ten clones account for 7.3% of the sample. The source material was synovial fluid, either unsorted or a sorted T cell fraction (not recorded which). The origin of the receptors is a male donor with ankylosing spondylitis.

This clonotype has a count of ten or more. V is TRBV4-3 and J is TRBJ1-4, with a tentative D call TRBD1 (5 bases). This CDR3 spans 16 amino acids. Deletions cut 0 bases from V and 7 bases from J, with 15 bases between. Per the germline V gene, CDR1 is LGHNA and CDR2 is YSLEER. In nucleotides, the CDR3 is TGCGCCAGCAGCCAAGAAGGGCGGGAGGGACGTGAAAAACTGTTTTTT. It translates to CASSQEGREGREKLFF.

This clonotype came up many times. DNA for the CDR3: TGTGCCAGCAGTGGGACGGCTAACTATGGCTACACCTTC. This encodes CASSGTANYGYTF. The chain has TRBV2 and TRBJ1-2; D gene unclear. Per germline, CDR1 SNHLY and CDR2 FYNNEI. This CDR3 has 13 residues. V was shortened by 4 bases and J by 0 bases, with 6 bases between the two germline ends.

The table lists this clonotype with many counts. The genes are TRBV5-1 and TRBJ2-1, with a tentative D call TRBD1 (5 bases). CDR3 size: 13 residues. Germline V CDR1 and CDR2: SGHRS, YFSETQ. The V and J ends lost 4 bases and 8 bases respectively, with 13 bases between them. The CDR3 protein is CASSPLWGDEQFF. CDR3 bases: TGCGCCAGCAGCCCCCTCTGGGGCGATGAGCAGTTCTTC.

There are a few counts of this clonotype. The genes are TRBV11-2 and TRBJ1-1, with D perhaps matching TRBD1 (6 bases). The germline gives CDR1 SGHAT, CDR2 FQNNGV. V was cut by 1 base and J by 4 bases, with 7 bases left in between. The CDR3 contains 13 residues. Here the CDR3 DNA reads TGTGCCAGCAGCTTAGTAGGGGGCACTGAAGCTTTCTTT. Translation: CASSLVGGTEAFF.

This clonotype showed up many times. CDR3 sequence (DNA): TGTGCCAGCAGTTCGATCCGGTCTAGCGGGAACCAAGAGACCCAGTACTTC. It codes for CASSSIRSSGNQETQYF. The V call is TRBV6-2 or TRBV6-3, the J call TRBJ2-5; 9 nucleotides line up with TRBD2. The CDR3 is 17 residues long. Germline V gene sequence: CDR1 MNHEY, CDR2 SVGEGT. The V segment lost 4 bases and the J segment 0 bases; nucleotides outside the gene matches: 9.

This clonotype has a count of ten or more. The V call is TRBV5-1, the J call TRBJ2-2; perhaps D is TRBD1 or TRBD2 (5 bases each). V was pared by 6 bases and J by 3 bases, with 15 bases between. In germline, CDR1 is SGHRS, CDR2 YFSETQ. The CDR3 length is 15 residues. The CDR3 region is CASTPEAGYTGELFF. CDR3 coding DNA: TGCGCCAGCACCCCGGAGGCAGGGTACACCGGGGAGCTGTTTTTT.

This clonotype was picked up a small number of times. V usage is TRBV11-1 and J usage is TRBJ2-1; tentative D call: TRBD1 (5 bases). CDR3 length: 12 residues. The germline gives CDR1 SGHAT, CDR2 FQDESV (reference sequence). V was shortened by 5 bases and J by 6 bases, with 8 bases between the two germline ends. The CDR3 loop reads CASSPDSNEQFF. The CDR3 DNA reads TGTGCCAGCAGCCCCGACAGCAATGAGCAGTTCTTC.

Worth noting for this clonotype: The junction shows a germline mismatch at one end, possibly a read error. The rearrangement joins TRBV27 to TRBJ2-7; no clear D gene. The CDR3 is made up of 15 amino acids. Germline CDR1 MNHEY, CDR2 SMNVEV (reference sequence). The CDR3 is CASSLSVGHSYEQSF. As DNA, the CDR3 is TGTGCCAGCAGTTTATCGGTCGGGCACTCCTACGAGCAGTCCTTC.

The chain employs TRBV7-9 and TRBJ2-7; perhaps TRBD1 as D (5 bases). V was shortened by 3 bases and J by 2 bases, with 11 bases between the two germline ends. Germline V gene lookup returns CDR1 SEHNR and CDR2 FQNEAQ (reference sequence). The CDR3 has 14 residues. CDR3: CASSLSDRAYEQYF. In DNA, the CDR3 is TGTGCCAGCAGCTTGTCTGACAGAGCCTACGAGCAGTACTTC.

This clonotype occurred a few times. V usage is TRBV2 and J usage is TRBJ2-1; 10 bases agree with TRBD1. CDR1 and CDR2 (germline): SNHLY, FYNNEI. The V and J ends lost 8 bases and 10 bases, in that order; junction bases with no gene match: 17. The length of the CDR3 is 16 residues. For the CDR3, the DNA is TGTGCCAGCTCCGTAGGTAGGACAGGGGGTTTCGAGGAGCAGTTCTTC. Translated, it gives CASSVGRTGGFEEQFF. Using reference TRBV2 and TRBJ2-1 for the parts outside the CDR3, the full variable domain is EPEVTQTPSHQVTQMGQEVILRCVPISNHLYFYWYRQILGQKVEFLVSFYNNEISEKSEIFDDQFSVERPDGSNFTLKIRSTKLEDSAMYFCASSVGRTGGFEEQFFGPGTRLTVL.